This T cell receptor (beta chain) is from a study of cytomegalovirus exposure and HLA in healthy donors. Background on the study: Prior work identified 100 million to 130 million unique TCR beta sequences in 150 million to 200 million T cells.

Germline V gives CDR1 PRHDT, CDR2 FYEKMQ (reference sequence). The CDR3 length is 13 residues. V was clipped by 4 bases and J by 6 bases, with 12 bases between them. This cohort consisted of healthy bone marrow donors. The PCR contained 60 Vbeta and 13 Jbeta primers. Assay: immunoSEQ multiplex PCR; the TCRdb copy retains only in-frame clones and omits some. The sample lists around 300,000 clones; roughly 89% were seen once. This TCR was sampled from a woman aged 18-29 years in good health and CMV-seronegative. Sequences were obtained from PBMCs. This rearrangement joins TRBV13 to TRBJ1-2; TRBD1 might be the D (5 bases). The CDR3 is CASSSRGVNGYTF. The CDR3 DNA reads TGTGCCAGCAGCTCGCGGGGCGTGAATGGCTACACCTTC.